The rows below give T cell receptor beta chains drawn from one sample of a study of T cells in localized non-small cell lung cancer. TCRdb's copy holds only in-frame clones and misses some; the assay was immunoSEQ multiplex PCR. The sample yields some 1,500 clones, 20% seen once. The specimen was normal lung tissue next to the tumor, collected before any cancer treatment. These receptors were taken from a woman aged 40-69 years with stage II lung adenocarcinoma. Both conserved end residues are part of each CDR3. Each record gives: clone size, J gene, V gene, D gene, CDR3 protein, CDR3 DNA. D genes are given only for firm matches. Size is stated for part of the rows, as once, few or many counts, or as a class when the clone is expanded.

size: few
J: TRBJ1-1
V: TRBV4-1
D: NA
CDR3: CASRAEGRAEAFF
DNA: TGCGCCAGCAGGGCCGAGGGGCGGGCCGAAGCTTTCTTT

size: NA
J: TRBJ2-1
V: TRBV11-3
D: TRBD2
CDR3: CASSRGLAGDNEQFF
DNA: TGTGCCAGCAGCAGGGGACTAGCGGGGGACAATGAGCAGTTCTTC

size: few
J: TRBJ1-2
V: TRBV6-8
D: NA
CDR3: CASLDTLYGYTF
DNA: TGTGCCAGTTTGGACACCCTCTATGGCTACACCTTC

size: NA
J: TRBJ1-5
V: TRBV19
D: TRBD1
CDR3: CASMRTGSNQPQHF
DNA: TGTGCCAGTATGAGGACAGGGTCTAATCAGCCCCAGCATTTT

size: few
J: TRBJ1-1
V: TRBV28
D: NA
CDR3: CASTGSVSETEAFF
DNA: TGTGCCAGCACAGGGTCAGTCAGCGAGACTGAAGCTTTCTTT

size: large
J: TRBJ2-3
V: TRBV28
D: NA
CDR3: CASSHQLTDTQYF
DNA: TGTGCCAGCAGCCACCAGCTTACAGATACGCAGTATTTT

size: NA
J: TRBJ1-1
V: TRBV19
D: NA
CDR3: CASSIGNGVRTEAFF
DNA: TGTGCCAGTAGTATAGGGAATGGTGTTAGGACTGAAGCTTTCTTT

size: NA
J: TRBJ1-4
V: TRBV29-1
D: NA
CDR3: CSVRRGGGDVREKLFF
DNA: TGCAGCGTTCGACGGGGGGGAGGAGACGTCCGTGAAAAACTGTTTTTT

size: few
J: TRBJ2-2
V: TRBV9
D: TRBD2
CDR3: CASSGTGTSGGTNTGELFF
DNA: TGTGCCAGCAGCGGTACCGGGACTAGCGGGGGGACGAACACCGGGGAGCTGTTTTTT

size: few
J: TRBJ2-1
V: TRBV28
D: NA
CDR3: CASDMGGYNEQFF
DNA: TGTGCCAGCGATATGGGGGGCTACAATGAGCAGTTCTTC

size: few
J: TRBJ2-5
V: TRBV19
D: NA
CDR3: CASSIDGGEGTQYF
DNA: TGTGCCAGTAGTATAGATGGAGGGGAAGGGACCCAGTACTTC

size: few
J: TRBJ2-5
V: TRBV2
D: NA
CDR3: CASFGGSRGTQYF
DNA: TGTGCCAGCTTTGGCGGTTCGCGGGGGACCCAGTACTTC

size: few
J: TRBJ1-1
V: TRBV12-2
D: NA
CDR3: CASRLAQGPNTEAFF
DNA: TGTGCAAGTCGCTTAGCTCAGGGTCCGAACACTGAAGCTTTCTTT

size: few
J: TRBJ2-5
V: TRBV28
D: TRBD2
CDR3: CASSHLAGDLVETQYF
DNA: TGTGCCAGCAGTCATCTAGCGGGGGATTTGGTGGAGACCCAGTACTTC

size: few
J: TRBJ1-1
V: TRBV28
D: NA
CDR3: CASSLWGQSNTEAFF
DNA: TGTGCCAGCAGTTTATGGGGCCAGTCGAACACTGAAGCTTTCTTT

size: NA
J: TRBJ2-3
V: TRBV29-1
D: NA
CDR3: CSVDEGGTDTQYF
DNA: TGCAGCGTTGATGAGGGTGGCACAGATACGCAGTATTTT

size: few
J: TRBJ2-5
V: TRBV10-1
D: TRBD1
CDR3: CASNRTGQVGVETQYF
DNA: TGCGCCAGCAACCGAACAGGACAGGTGGGGGTGGAGACCCAGTACTTC

size: few
J: TRBJ2-5
V: TRBV11-3
D: TRBD1
CDR3: CASTIQRQGKETQYF
DNA: TGTGCCAGCACGATACAAAGACAGGGAAAAGAGACCCAGTACTTC

size: NA
J: TRBJ1-1
V: TRBV5-1
D: TRBD1
CDR3: CASSTGATGRGGTEAFF
DNA: TGCGCCAGCAGCACCGGTGCGACAGGGAGGGGTGGCACTGAAGCTTTCTTT

size: NA
J: TRBJ1-2
V: TRBV12-5
D: NA
CDR3: CASGFSLGGYTF
DNA: TGTGCTAGTGGCTTTTCCCTTGGTGGCTACACCTTC

size: NA
J: TRBJ2-1
V: TRBV6-8
D: NA
CDR3: CASSHLGDNEQFF
DNA: TGTGCCAGCAGCCACTTGGGGGACAATGAGCAGTTCTTC

size: NA
J: TRBJ2-6
V: TRBV11-3
D: NA
CDR3: CASSTHPVSGANVLTF
DNA: TGTGCCAGCAGCACCCACCCGGTGTCTGGGGCCAACGTCCTGACTTTC

size: NA
J: TRBJ2-7
V: TRBV19
D: NA
CDR3: CASSIVRGDVREQYF
DNA: TGTGCCAGTAGTATAGTTAGAGGGGACGTTCGCGAGCAGTACTTC

size: NA
J: TRBJ1-1
V: TRBV5-1
D: TRBD1
CDR3: CASSQGTGIVSTRTEAFF
DNA: TGCGCCAGCAGCCAAGGGACAGGGATTGTTTCGACAAGGACTGAAGCTTTCTTT

size: NA
J: TRBJ2-1
V: TRBV11-3
D: NA
CDR3: CASSQGASSYNEQFF
DNA: TGTGCCAGCAGCCAAGGGGCAAGCTCCTACAATGAGCAGTTCTTC

size: NA
J: TRBJ1-5
V: TRBV6-8
D: TRBD1
CDR3: CASSPTGVRPQHF
DNA: TGTGCCAGCAGCCCCACAGGGGTACGGCCCCAGCATTTT

size: few
J: TRBJ1-1
V: TRBV7-5
D: NA
CDR3: CASSRIYDPSEAFF
DNA: TGTGCCAGCAGCCGCATATATGACCCCTCTGAAGCTTTCTTT

size: NA
J: TRBJ1-6
V: TRBV19
D: TRBD1
CDR3: CASSLPGGFYNSPLHF
DNA: TGTGCCAGTAGCCTGCCAGGGGGCTTCTATAATTCACCCCTCCACTTT

size: few
J: TRBJ2-7
V: TRBV5-1
D: NA
CDR3: CASSFWGAGQLSSYEQYF
DNA: TGCGCCAGCAGCTTCTGGGGGGCTGGACAGCTCAGCTCCTACGAGCAGTACTTC

size: medium-sized
J: TRBJ1-3
V: TRBV9
D: NA
CDR3: CASSVGYQGLSGNTIYF
DNA: TGTGCCAGCAGCGTAGGCTACCAGGGCCTCTCTGGAAACACCATATATTTT

size: medium-sized
J: TRBJ2-1
V: TRBV9
D: NA
CDR3: CASSSQLGEQFF
DNA: TGTGCCAGCAGTTCCCAGTTGGGTGAGCAGTTCTTC

size: few
J: TRBJ1-2
V: TRBV28
D: NA
CDR3: CASSLRGIYGYTF
DNA: TGTGCCAGCAGTTTAAGGGGGATCTATGGCTACACCTTC

size: medium-sized
J: TRBJ1-1
V: TRBV6-8
D: NA
CDR3: CATLEGGRAEAFF
DNA: TGTGCCACCCTCGAAGGGGGTCGCGCTGAAGCTTTCTTT

size: NA
J: TRBJ2-2
V: TRBV12-5
D: NA
CDR3: CASRGVGELFF
DNA: TGTGCCAGCCGGGGCGTCGGGGAGCTGTTTTTT

size: few
J: TRBJ1-5
V: TRBV4-1
D: NA
CDR3: CASKGDNQPQHF
DNA: TGCGCCAGTAAGGGTGATAATCAGCCCCAGCATTTT

size: once
J: TRBJ2-2
V: TRBV28
D: NA
CDR3: CASLTGNTGELFF
DNA: TGTGCCAGCCTCACGGGGAACACCGGGGAGCTGTTTTTT

size: NA
J: TRBJ2-1
V: TRBV18
D: TRBD2
CDR3: CASSPRGGAGDYNEQFF
DNA: TGTGCCAGCTCACCAAGGGGAGGAGCGGGGGACTACAATGAGCAGTTCTTC

size: NA
J: TRBJ1-4
V: TRBV19
D: TRBD1
CDR3: CASMGLDRGYEKLFF
DNA: TGTGCCAGTATGGGCCTGGACAGGGGGTATGAAAAACTGTTTTTT

size: large
J: TRBJ2-7
V: TRBV4-1
D: NA
CDR3: CASSQEAPSVSYEQYF
DNA: TGCGCCAGCAGCCAAGAAGCTCCTAGCGTTTCCTACGAGCAGTACTTC

size: few
J: TRBJ1-2
V: TRBV6-8
D: NA
CDR3: CAISGAQPGAQANYGYTF
DNA: TGTGCCATCAGTGGGGCGCAACCCGGGGCCCAAGCTAACTATGGCTACACCTTC

size: NA
J: TRBJ2-1
V: TRBV19
D: NA
CDR3: CASSIGESYNEQFF
DNA: TGTGCCAGTAGTATCGGAGAATCCTACAATGAGCAGTTCTTC

size: few
J: TRBJ2-4
V: TRBV11-3
D: NA
CDR3: CASSFRGAGAKNIQYF
DNA: TGTGCCAGCAGCTTTAGAGGGGCTGGGGCGAAAAACATTCAGTACTTC

size: NA
J: TRBJ1-1
V: TRBV5-1
D: TRBD1
CDR3: CASSFSGTGVTEAFF
DNA: TGCGCCAGCAGCTTCTCCGGGACAGGGGTCACTGAAGCTTTCTTT

size: NA
J: TRBJ1-2
V: TRBV25-1
D: TRBD1
CDR3: CASSRQGESYTF
DNA: TGTGCCAGCAGTAGACAGGGTGAGAGCTACACCTTC

size: NA
J: TRBJ2-5
V: TRBV6-8
D: TRBD1
CDR3: CASSHRTGMETQYF
DNA: TGTGCCAGCAGCCATCGGACAGGGATGGAGACCCAGTACTTC

size: few
J: TRBJ2-2
V: TRBV11-3
D: NA
CDR3: CASSFWPRGNSGELFF
DNA: TGTGCCAGCAGCTTTTGGCCCCGGGGTAATTCCGGGGAGCTGTTTTTT

size: NA
J: TRBJ1-5
V: TRBV23-1
D: NA
CDR3: CASSHNRALDQPQHF
DNA: TGCGCCAGCAGCCATAACCGGGCCCTAGATCAGCCCCAGCATTTT

size: large
J: TRBJ2-1
V: TRBV28
D: TRBD2
CDR3: CASSLPPGTSEEGVFNEQFF
DNA: TGTGCCAGCAGTTTACCCCCCGGGACTAGCGAGGAGGGGGTCTTCAATGAGCAGTTCTTC

size: once
J: TRBJ2-1
V: TRBV28
D: NA
CDR3: CASKEGGAFVYNEQFF
DNA: TGTGCCAGCAAGGAGGGCGGGGCCTTCGTCTACAATGAGCAGTTCTTC

size: NA
J: TRBJ1-3
V: TRBV6-8
D: NA
CDR3: CASSLNRDSGNTIYF
DNA: TGTGCCAGCAGCCTTAACAGGGACTCTGGAAACACCATATATTTT

size: large
J: TRBJ1-2
V: TRBV11-3
D: NA
CDR3: CASSLSALRGKGDTF
DNA: TGTGCCAGCAGCTTGTCCGCCTTGAGGGGTAAAGGCGACACCTTC

size: medium-sized
J: TRBJ2-7
V: TRBV6-8
D: NA
CDR3: CASSYSISPDEQYF
DNA: TGTGCCAGCAGTTACTCGATTAGTCCGGACGAGCAGTACTTC

size: NA
J: TRBJ2-7
V: TRBV28
D: TRBD1
CDR3: CASSLTGTGAYEQYF
DNA: TGTGCCAGCAGTTTAACGGGGACAGGGGCCTACGAGCAGTACTTC